The clone carrying this T cell receptor beta chain has only one observation. Original analysis: Counts of nucleated cells, estimated from reference gene primer amplification, were obtained. The repertoire was sequenced with immunoSEQ multiplex PCR; TCRdb's copy has only in-frame clones and lacks some. The D gene and trimming were derived from the DNA, and the V and J assignments and clone size from that table. The sample records approximately 74,000 clones, about 89% being singletons. The sample is drawn from a study of blood T cell repertoires in COVID-19. Study details: Sources were T cells, B-cell-depleted T cells, or PBMCs; the material itself was cDNA or gDNA.

The V gene's germline CDR1 is PRHDT and CDR2 FYEKMQ (reference sequence). V was shortened by 0 bases and J by 4 bases, with 13 bases between the two germline ends. This CDR3 is built from 16 residues. Specimen: peripheral blood. The rearrangement links TRBV13 to TRBJ1-3; tentatively, D is TRBD1 (5 bases). The receptor was isolated from a woman aged 55-69 years with acute or convalescent COVID-19. This CDR3 is CASSLGAQVPGNTIYF. The DNA of the CDR3 is TGTGCCAGCAGCTTAGGGGCACAGGTCCCCGGAAACACCATATATTTT.